This TCR beta chain was recorded in a study of blood T cell repertoires in COVID-19. Across the study: Donors in the United States, Italy and Spain gave samples during acute or convalescent COVID-19. The cDNA or gDNA used as material had been derived from T cells, B-cell-depleted T cells, or PBMCs.

This CDR3 spans 17 amino acids. V lost 3 bases, J lost 4 bases, and 10 bases stayed unmatched. Germline V gene sequence: CDR1 KGHSH, CDR2 LQKENI. In the original processing: Amplification from reference gene primers served as the basis for estimated nucleated cell counts. This table comes from immunoSEQ multiplex PCR, and its TCRdb copy is limited to in-frame clones, with some not included. The DNA was the basis for D and trimming; V, J and clone size are from that table. The table shows more than 200,000 clones, with about 90% occurring only once. The TCR was taken from a woman aged 45-65 years with acute or convalescent COVID-19. The specimen was peripheral blood. V gene TRBV18 combines with J gene TRBJ2-2, with 8 bases fitting TRBD2. The CDR3 is CASSPSGGSSFTGELFF. Here the CDR3 DNA reads TGTGCCAGCTCACCCTCGGGGGGGTCCTCCTTCACCGGGGAGCTGTTTTTT.